The next 17 T cell receptor beta chains were all read from a single sample in a study of blood T cell repertoires in COVID-19. TCRdb's table, derived via immunoSEQ multiplex PCR, lists solely in-frame clones and lacks some. The data contain 250,000 to 350,000 clones, just over 85% of them singletons. Sequenced sample: peripheral blood. The receptors were gathered from a woman between 25 and 40 years old with active or convalescent COVID-19.

The chain couples TRBV6-5 to TRBJ2-5, with D possibly TRBD2 on 6 matching bases. The V gene lost 3 bases and the J gene lost 2 bases, with 13 bases spanning the gap. CDR1 and CDR2 from the germline V gene are MNHEY and SVGAGI. The CDR3 sequence is 15 residues long. The CDR3 DNA is TGTGCCAGCAGTTATCGGGGAGGCACACAAGAGACCCAGTACTTC. Translated, it gives CASSYRGGTQETQYF.

The rearrangement links TRBV21-1 to TRBJ1-1; the D segment call TRBD1 is taken from the table without a DNA check. TRBV21-1 is reported as a pseudogene. There are 16 residues in the CDR3. The CDR3 here is CASSKVDLDRDTEAFF. CDR3 sequence (DNA): TGTGCCAGCAGCAAAGTCGATCTCGACAGGGACACTGAAGCTTTCTTT.

This clone was seen only a few times. CDR3 sequence reads: CASSQEYRGTDQPQHF. DNA for the CDR3: TGTGCCAGCAGCCAAGAATACAGGGGTACAGATCAGCCCCAGCATTTT. The chain employs TRBV4-2 and TRBJ1-5, with 7 bases fitting TRBD1. The CDR3 contains 16 residues. Losses at the gene ends were 0 bases for V and 5 bases for J; bases not matched to a gene: 7. CDR1 and CDR2 (germline): LGHNA, YNFKEQ.

The chain employs TRBV3-1 (or the pseudogene TRBV3-2) and TRBJ2-1, with 9 bases matching TRBD1. This CDR3 has 17 residues. After removal of 6 bases from V and 3 bases from J, the junction contained 12 bases not matched to a gene. Germline CDR1 reads LGHDT; CDR2 reads YNNKEL (reference sequence). The CDR3 region has the DNA TGTGCCAGCAGTTCCGACCCCCGGGACAGGGTCTACAATGAGCAGTTCTTC. This gives the protein CASSSDPRDRVYNEQFF.

This sequence joins TRBV2 and TRBJ1-3, with 9 bases matching TRBD1. The CDR3 contains 14 residues. The V gene end was trimmed by 4 bases and the J gene end by 2 bases; junction bases not matched to a gene: 0. Germline V gene sequence: CDR1 SNHLY, CDR2 FYNNEI. CDR3 coding DNA: TGTGCCAGCAGTGGGGACAGGGCTGGAAACACCATATATTTT. Protein product: CASSGDRAGNTIYF.

The V call is TRBV4-2, the J call TRBJ2-2, with TRBD1 matching 9 bases. This CDR3 contains 17 residues. Germline V gene sequence: CDR1 LGHNA, CDR2 YNFKEQ. V trimming: 0 bases; J trimming: 5 bases; junction bases outside the gene matches: 7. The CDR3, as DNA: TGTGCCAGCAGCCAAGATTTGGGACAGGGAGGGACCGGGGAGCTGTTTTTT. It codes for CASSQDLGQGGTGELFF.

This clone was observed once. This CDR3 is CASSLNPDRGRNEKLFF. In nucleotides, the CDR3 is TGTGCCAGCAGTTTAAATCCGGACAGGGGGCGAAATGAAAAACTGTTTTTT. V gene TRBV6-2 or TRBV6-3 combines with J gene TRBJ1-4, with 11 positions matching TRBD1. Germline lookup yields CDR1 MNHEY and CDR2 SVGEGT. The CDR3 is 17 amino acids. V lost 4 bases to trimming and J lost 5 bases; unmatched junction nucleotides: 9.

This chain links TRBV4-2 with TRBJ2-5; perhaps TRBD2 as D (6 bases). CDR3 length equals 15 residues. Germline CDR1 and CDR2: LGHNA and YNFKEQ. V was cut by 0 bases and J by 5 bases, with 13 bases left in between. The CDR3 loop is CASSQEVGGGETQYF. The DNA of the CDR3 is TGTGCCAGCAGCCAAGAGGTGGGGGGTGGGGAGACCCAGTACTTC.

V and J are TRBV23-1 and TRBJ2-7; 7 bases fit TRBD1. TRBV23-1 is known as an ORF, though its function is uncertain. V dropped 2 bases and J dropped 0; count of bases not matched to a gene: 10. This CDR3 has 17 residues. CDR3 in amino acids: CASSQGRDRDSSYEQYF. Here the CDR3 DNA reads TGCGCCAGCAGTCAAGGAAGGGACCGGGACAGCTCCTACGAGCAGTACTTC.

The V gene is TRBV5-6, the J gene TRBJ2-5; 9 positions match TRBD1. Germline loops: CDR1 SGHDT, CDR2 YYEEEE. The CDR3 runs 15 residues. The V gene end was trimmed by 3 bases and the J gene end by 4 bases; junction bases not matched to a gene: 7. The CDR3 is CASSSRDREIETQYF. The DNA for the CDR3 is TGTGCCAGCAGCTCCCGGGACAGGGAGATAGAGACCCAGTACTTC.

The genes are TRBV6-4 and TRBJ2-3; D call uncertain. V lost 2 bases and J 4 bases, leaving 7 bases between the germline ends. Germline V gives CDR1 MRHNA, CDR2 SNTAGT. The CDR3 extends over 13 amino acids. CDR3 DNA: TGTGCCAGCAGTGACGAATTAGCAGATACGCAGTATTTT. This codes for CASSDELADTQYF.

The genes are TRBV24-1 and TRBJ2-2, with 11 positions matching TRBD2. CDR1 and CDR2 from the germline V gene are KGHDR and SFDVKD. The V segment lost 4 bases and the J segment 0 bases; nucleotides outside the gene matches: 12. This CDR3 comprises 20 residues. The CDR3 DNA reads TGTGCCACCAGTGACCCTGGATTAGCGGGGGGGCAGGCGAACACCGGGGAGCTGTTTTTT. This translates into CATSDPGLAGGQANTGELFF.

V usage is TRBV30 and J usage is TRBJ1-5, with TRBD1 matching 9 bases. CDR1 and CDR2 from the germline V gene are GTSNPN and SVGIG (reference sequence). CDR3 length: 16 amino acids. J was trimmed by 3 bases and V by 1 base; bases with no gene match: 7. The DNA of the CDR3 is TGTGCCTGGAGTGGGGTCGGACAGGGGCTCAATCAGCCCCAGCATTTT. Translated: CAWSGVGQGLNQPQHF.

The chain links TRBV6-2 or TRBV6-3 to TRBJ2-3; 7 nucleotides match TRBD1. The CDR3 has 17 residues. With V trimmed by 0 bases and J by 2 bases, 8 bases remained unmatched. In germline, CDR1 is MNHEY, CDR2 SVGEGT. CDR3 DNA sequence: TGTGCCAGCAGTTACTCGACCCGGACAGGAAACACAGATACGCAGTATTTT. Its protein is CASSYSTRTGNTDTQYF.

This chain links TRBV3-1 (or the pseudogene TRBV3-2) with TRBJ1-2; TRBD1 aligns across 7 bases. J lost 5 bases, V lost 3 bases, and 15 bases had no gene match. This CDR3 has 17 amino acids. Germline V lookup: CDR1 LGHDT, CDR2 YNNKEL (reference sequence). The CDR3 DNA reads as TGTGCCAGCAGCCATCCCAAACAGGGGCGGATGCGTTATGGCTACACCTTC. Protein sequence: CASSHPKQGRMRYGYTF.

The gene calls are TRBV7-2 and TRBJ1-2, with D possibly TRBD1 on 6 matching bases. This CDR3 spans 17 amino acids. V lost 7 bases to trimming and J lost 8 bases, with 29 bases between them. The germline V gene has CDR1 SGHTA and CDR2 FQGNSA. The DNA of the CDR3 is TGTGCCAGCACCTCCCCACGGGGGGCAGGGTTAATAGGGGGCTACACCTTC. Encoded protein: CASTSPRGAGLIGGYTF.

V gene TRBV6-5 combines with J gene TRBJ2-7; possibly TRBD1 for D (6 bases). This CDR3 has 11 amino acids. CDR1 and CDR2 (germline): MNHEY, SVGAGI. Trimming pared 7 bases from V and 10 bases from J, leaving 14 bases between. CDR3 amino acids: CASNLDRIQYF. CDR3 DNA sequence: TGTGCCAGCAACCTAGACAGGATACAGTACTTC.